These 31 T cell receptor beta chains originate from one sample sequenced in a study of monozygotic twins with inflammatory bowel disease. TCRdb reprocessed the 5' RACE reads; each CDR3 protein has one entry and no DNA is given. The sample table includes about 160,000 distinct CDR3 sequences. Sequencing was done on a sample of blood. Receptors originate from a human donor with ulcerative colitis or Crohn's disease, or a healthy co-twin of an affected twin (not recorded which).

The V and J genes are TRBV6-2 or TRBV6-3 and TRBJ1-5. The CDR3 spans 14 residues. Germline V lookup: CDR1 MNHEY, CDR2 SVGEGT. CDR3 loop: CASGRGRENQPQHF.

This chain connects TRBV30 to TRBJ2-1; TCRdb selects TRBD2, and the lack of DNA leaves this call unchecked. The germline V gene has CDR1 GTSNPN and CDR2 SVGIG (reference sequence). The CDR3 is 13 residues long. The CDR3 loop reads CAWSVQRDNEQFF.

The rearrangement links TRBV4-2 to TRBJ2-7; TCRdb indicates TRBD1, and absent DNA this call remains unverified. The germline V gene has CDR1 LGHNA and CDR2 YNFKEQ. The CDR3 spans 16 residues. The chain's CDR3 is CASSQRGLARFYEQYF.

The genes are TRBV20-1 and TRBJ2-7. Germline values: CDR1 DFQATT, CDR2 SNEGSKA (reference sequence). CDR3 length equals 12 residues. The CDR3 reads CSAPNRLYEQYF.

The V call is TRBV20-1, the J call TRBJ2-7; absent DNA, TCRdb's TRBD2 call cannot be checked. CDR1 and CDR2 from the germline V gene are DFQATT and SNEGSKA (reference sequence). This CDR3 spans 15 amino acids. CDR3 sequence reads: CSASGAGGRSYERHF.

The gene calls are TRBV4-3 and TRBJ1-2. This CDR3 comprises 14 residues. Germline values: CDR1 LGHNA, CDR2 YSLEER. The CDR3: CASSQERGALGYTF.

This chain connects TRBV7-2 to TRBJ1-5; checking the TCRdb D call of TRBD1 is not possible without DNA. CDR3 length: 14 residues. Germline V gives CDR1 SGHTA, CDR2 FQGNSA. CDR3 loop: CVSSTQGYAQPQHF.

The gene calls are TRBV5-1 and TRBJ2-7; the TRBD1 assignment by TCRdb is unverifiable without DNA. CDR3 length: 15 residues. The germline CDR1 and CDR2 sequences are SGHRS and YFSETQ. CDR3 amino acids: CASSFTGDVAYEQYF. Combining the CDR3 with reference TRBV5-1 and TRBJ2-7 gives the whole variable domain KAGVTQTPRYLIKTRGQQVTLSCSPISGHRSVSWYQQTPGQGLQFLFEYFSETQRNKGNFPGRFSGRQFSNSRSEMNVSTLELGDSALYLCASSFTGDVAYEQYFGPGTRLTVT.

The chain combines TRBV28 with TRBJ2-7; TCRdb returns TRBD2, unconfirmable since there is no DNA. The CDR3 runs 16 residues. CDR1 is MDHEN, CDR2 SYDVKM, per germline. CDR3 sequence reads: CASSLRRGALSYEQYF.

The gene calls are TRBV20-1 and TRBJ2-1; with no DNA, the TCRdb D assignment of TRBD2 cannot be verified. The germline gives CDR1 DFQATT, CDR2 SNEGSKA (reference sequence). The CDR3 runs 16 residues. The CDR3 protein is CSARGTSGTLGNEQFF.

This CDR3 is CASSLVAGTDYSPLHF. This rearrangement joins TRBV7-2 to TRBJ1-6; TCRdb names TRBD1, which stays unverified in the absence of DNA. CDR1 is SGHTA, CDR2 FQGNSA, per germline. This CDR3 is built from 16 residues.

The chain recombines TRBV28 with TRBJ2-1. In germline, CDR1 is MDHEN, CDR2 SYDVKM. The CDR3 spans 15 residues. The chain's CDR3 is CASSLGTGLYNEQFF. Full variable domain (outside the CDR3, taken from reference TRBV28 and TRBJ2-1): DVKVTQSSRYLVKRTGEKVFLECVQDMDHENMFWYRQDPGLGLRLIYFSYDVKMKEKGDIPEGYSVSREKKERFSLILESASTNQTSMYLCASSLGTGLYNEQFFGPGTRLTVL.

The chain links TRBV4-1 to TRBJ2-3. Germline CDR1 is MGHRA and CDR2 is YSYEKL. The CDR3 extends over 13 amino acids. CDR3 region: CASSPNSGDTQYF.

V is TRBV5-1 and J is TRBJ1-1; TCRdb's D gene call, TRBD1, goes unchecked for lack of DNA. CDR3 length equals 12 residues. The germline V gene has CDR1 SGHRS and CDR2 YFSETQ. The CDR3 is CASSPGDTEAFF.

The chain combines TRBV13 with TRBJ1-2; absent DNA, TCRdb's TRBD1 call cannot be checked. Germline V gene lookup returns CDR1 PRHDT and CDR2 FYEKMQ (reference sequence). The length of the CDR3 is 15 residues. CDR3 sequence reads: CASSSEDRVRYGYTF.

This chain links TRBV5-6 with TRBJ2-1. The CDR3 spans 15 residues. Germline values: CDR1 SGHDT, CDR2 YYEEEE. CDR3 sequence: CASSFDGSSYNEQFF.

This chain links TRBV11-3 with TRBJ2-1; TCRdb designates TRBD1, a call that cannot be tested without DNA. The CDR3 covers 14 residues. CDR1 is SGHNT and CDR2 is YENEEA in the germline V gene. The CDR3 region is CASSLGQGADEQFF.

The genes are TRBV24-1 and TRBJ2-5; TCRdb names TRBD2, which stays unverified in the absence of DNA. The germline V gene encodes CDR1 KGHDR and CDR2 SFDVKD. CDR3 size: 15 residues. CDR3 region: CATSDMREAQETQYF.

This chain uses TRBV20-1 with TRBJ2-1; the D gene TCRdb calls, TRBD2, cannot be checked with no DNA. The CDR3 has 16 amino acids. Germline lookup yields CDR1 DFQATT and CDR2 SNEGSKA (reference sequence). CDR3 region: CSARDWPQAGGNEQFF.

CDR3 amino acids: CASSLVWWGSGANVLTF. V usage is TRBV11-2 and J usage is TRBJ2-6. In germline, CDR1 is SGHAT, CDR2 FQNNGV. The length of the CDR3 is 17 residues.

This chain joins TRBV7-2 and TRBJ2-1; the TRBD2 assignment by TCRdb is unverifiable without DNA. This CDR3 comprises 17 residues. From germline, CDR1 is SGHTA and CDR2 FQGNSA. The CDR3 sequence is CASSRQTSGDSYNEQFF. Filled out from reference TRBV7-2 and TRBJ2-1, the complete variable domain reads GAGVSQSPSNKVTEKGKDVELRCDPISGHTALYWYRQSLGQGLEFLIYFQGNSAPDKSGLPSDRFSAERTGGSVSTLTIQRTQQEDSAVYLCASSRQTSGDSYNEQFFGPGTRLTVL.

This chain uses TRBV7-2 with TRBJ1-3. CDR3 length: 14 amino acids. Germline values: CDR1 SGHTA, CDR2 FQGNSA. The CDR3 loop is CASSPNGLGNTIYF.

This CDR3 reads CAISEWGQPQHF. V usage is TRBV10-3 and J usage is TRBJ1-5. This CDR3 region has 12 residues. Germline V gene data show CDR1 as ENHRY and CDR2 as SYGVKD.

The J gene is TRBJ2-5, the V gene TRBV12-3 or TRBV12-4; lacking DNA, the TRBD2 call made by TCRdb goes unchecked. This CDR3 is built from 15 residues. The CDR3 spells CASSLTQDPRETQYF.

The V call is TRBV15, the J call TRBJ1-1; TCRdb's assignment of TRBD1 cannot be checked, as there is no DNA. CDR1 LNHNV and CDR2 YYDKDF come from the germline V gene (reference sequence). The CDR3 loop spans 15 amino acids. The CDR3 region is CATSRPGTGDTEAFF.

The chain couples TRBV27 to TRBJ2-7; absent DNA, TCRdb's TRBD1 call cannot be checked. The CDR3 totals 13 residues. In germline, CDR1 is MNHEY, CDR2 SMNVEV (reference sequence). The CDR3: CATSWGPSYEQYF.

The V call is TRBV10-3, the J call TRBJ1-6. This CDR3 contains 14 residues. Germline V gene lookup returns CDR1 ENHRY and CDR2 SYGVKD. CDR3 amino acids: CAIKHSSYNSPLHF.

This sequence joins TRBV20-1 and TRBJ1-5; TCRdb outputs TRBD1, but without DNA this stays unchecked. Germline values: CDR1 DFQATT, CDR2 SNEGSKA (reference sequence). The CDR3 is 16 residues long. The CDR3 reads CSASAMTGWGNQPQHF.

This chain joins TRBV5-1 and TRBJ1-4. There are 16 residues in the CDR3. Germline V gene data show CDR1 as SGHRS and CDR2 as YFSETQ. This CDR3 reads CASSLARQETNEKLFF.

The chain has TRBV7-6 and TRBJ1-2; TCRdb selects TRBD1, and the lack of DNA leaves this call unchecked. The CDR3 spans 15 residues. Per germline, CDR1 SGHVS and CDR2 FNYEAQ. The CDR3 loop is CASSLQGATSYGYTF.

CDR3 sequence: CASTTLLDGYEQYF. The chain couples TRBV6-2 or TRBV6-3 to TRBJ2-7; the D call of TRBD2 rests on TCRdb alone, since no DNA is present to check it. The length of the CDR3 is 14 residues. Germline CDR1 is MNHEY and CDR2 is SVGEGT.